The 20 T cell receptor beta chains given below trace back to one sample, sequenced in a study of OX40 agonist ivuxolimab in advanced cancers. Using immunoSEQ multiplex PCR, the repertoire was profiled, and TCRdb retains in-frame clones only, with some absent. The sample shows 85,000 to 100,000 clones, approximately 90% of them seen only once. Specimen: CD4+ or CD8+ T cells sorted from blood, collected in a trial of the OX40 agonist ivuxolimab. These receptors all stem from an adult with an advanced solid tumor such as melanoma, head and neck, liver or kidney cancer.

This sequence joins TRBV5-1 and TRBJ2-5; D is unclear. V shed 0 bases and J shed 3 bases, with 6 bases lying between them. This CDR3 has 13 residues. The germline CDR1 and CDR2 sequences are SGHRS and YFSETQ. In DNA, the CDR3 is TGCGCCAGCAGCTTGGGGTCCGAAGAGACCCAGTACTTC. Translated, it gives CASSLGSEETQYF. Full variable domain (outside the CDR3, taken from reference TRBV5-1 and TRBJ2-5): KAGVTQTPRYLIKTRGQQVTLSCSPISGHRSVSWYQQTPGQGLQFLFEYFSETQRNKGNFPGRFSGRQFSNSRSEMNVSTLELGDSALYLCASSLGSEETQYFGPGTRLLVL.

This clone was recorded once. The chain uses TRBV6-4 and TRBJ2-7; TRBD2 matches 9 bases. Germline V gives CDR1 MRHNA, CDR2 SNTAGT. The J segment lost 2 bases and the V segment lost 4 bases, leaving 6 bases of the junction unmatched. CDR3 length: 15 amino acids. The CDR3 DNA follows: TGTGCCAGCAGTGTAGGGGCTAGCGGGACCTACGAGCAGTACTTC. This encodes CASSVGASGTYEQYF.

The chain carries TRBV30 and TRBJ2-2; 7 bases are a match to TRBD1. The V and J ends lost 5 bases and 4 bases, in that order; junction bases with no gene match: 4. This CDR3 region has 13 residues. Germline values: CDR1 GTSNPN, CDR2 SVGIG (reference sequence). CDR3 in amino acids: CAWDREVTGELFF. DNA for the CDR3: TGTGCCTGGGACAGGGAAGTCACCGGGGAGCTGTTTTTT.

This chain joins TRBV7-2 and TRBJ1-4; TRBD1 aligns across 8 bases. Germline lookup yields CDR1 SGHTA and CDR2 FQGNSA. Trimming at V came to 5 bases and at J to 8 bases, leaving 10 bases not matched to a gene. This CDR3 region has 15 residues. The CDR3, as DNA: TGTGCCAGCAGCACCCGGACAGGGCGAGGCGAAAAACTGTTTTTT. Translating it yields CASSTRTGRGEKLFF.

As concerns this clone: The junction and the germline gene differ at one end; a read error may be behind it. The V and J genes are TRBV2 and TRBJ2-7, with D possibly being TRBD1 (5 bases). There are 14 residues in the CDR3. Germline lookup yields CDR1 SNHLY and CDR2 FYNNEI. CDR3 sequence: CASTYLQGSHEQYF. Here the CDR3 DNA reads TGTGCCAGCACCTATCTCCAGGGCTCCCACGAGCAGTACTTC.

The chain couples TRBV28 to TRBJ2-5; D not resolved. Germline CDR1 reads MDHEN; CDR2 reads SYDVKM. V lost 9 bases to trimming and J lost 0 bases, with 8 bases between them. The CDR3 has 12 residues. The CDR3 here is CARSPYQETQYF. CDR3 nucleotides: TGTGCCAGAAGTCCGTACCAAGAGACCCAGTACTTC.

The chain recombines TRBV6-6 with TRBJ2-3, with D perhaps TRBD1 (5 bases). CDR1 MNHNY and CDR2 SVGAGI come from the germline V gene (reference sequence). Trimming pared 6 bases from V and 2 bases from J, leaving 18 bases between. This CDR3 has 16 residues. The CDR3 protein is CASRSDRFFYTDTQYF. CDR3 coding DNA: TGTGCCAGCAGGTCCGACAGATTTTTTTACACAGATACGCAGTATTTT.

V is TRBV27 and J is TRBJ1-6, with a tentative D call TRBD1 (5 bases). CDR1 is MNHEY, CDR2 SMNVEV, per germline (reference sequence). V lost 6 bases, J lost 0 bases, and 12 bases lay in between. The CDR3 consists of 16 residues. CDR3 DNA: TGTGCCAGCAGCAGTACCGACAGCTCCTATAATTCACCCCTCCACTTT. Amino acids: CASSSTDSSYNSPLHF.

The chain uses TRBV11-2 and TRBJ2-3; D remains unclear. V gave up 0 bases and J gave up 5 bases, with 6 bases separating them. The CDR3 spans 13 residues. Per germline, CDR1 SGHAT and CDR2 FQNNGV. The CDR3: CASSLDSRDTQYF. CDR3 nucleotides: TGTGCCAGCAGCTTAGATTCGAGAGATACGCAGTATTTT. The whole variable domain, remainder taken from reference TRBV11-2 and TRBJ2-3, is EAGVAQSPRYKIIEKRQSVAFWCNPISGHATLYWYQQILGQGPKLLIQFQNNGVVDDSQLPKDRFSAERLKGVDSTLKIQPAKLEDSAVYLCASSLDSRDTQYFGPGTRLTVL.

The rearrangement uses TRBV21-1 and TRBJ1-6; the D segment call TRBD1 is taken from the table without a DNA check. TRBV21-1 is a pseudogene segment. The CDR3 consists of 15 residues. The CDR3 nucleotides are TGTGCCAGTCAGGGGCAGGGTTCTTATAATTCACCCCTCCACTTT. Translated: CASQGQGSYNSPLHF.

The chain couples TRBV9 to TRBJ1-2, with D tentatively TRBD1 (6 bases). V was cut by 3 bases and J by 2 bases, with 8 bases left in between. There are 13 residues in the CDR3. Germline V gene data show CDR1 as SGDLS and CDR2 as YYNGEE. This CDR3 reads CASSGTANYGYTF. CDR3 sequence (DNA): TGTGCCAGCAGCGGGACAGCGAACTATGGCTACACCTTC.

The V gene is TRBV28, the J gene TRBJ2-2; 8 positions match TRBD1. Unmatched junction bases numbered 10, after V lost 6 bases and J lost 4 bases. The CDR3 consists of 16 residues. The germline gives CDR1 MDHEN, CDR2 SYDVKM. Here the CDR3 reads CASRTTGTGPTGELFF. CDR3 bases: TGTGCCAGCAGGACAACCGGGACAGGCCCCACCGGGGAGCTGTTTTTT.

This clone has just a few counts. The CDR3 coding sequence is TGTGCTAGTGGTTTGTCCTGGAACACTGAAGCTTTCTTT. Its protein product is CASGLSWNTEAFF. The V gene is TRBV12-5, the J gene TRBJ1-1; no definite D call. V gave up 2 bases and J gave up 1 base, with 5 bases separating them. Germline CDR1 is LGHNT and CDR2 is FRNRAP. The CDR3 consists of 13 residues.

The chain carries TRBV9 and TRBJ2-2; TRBD2 agrees at 14 bases. With V trimmed by 3 bases and J by 4 bases, 8 bases remained unmatched. The CDR3 sequence is 18 residues long. Germline loops: CDR1 SGDLS, CDR2 YYNGEE. The DNA for the CDR3 is TGTGCCAGCAGCGAGACTAGCGGGGGGGCCGTTGGCACCGGGGAGCTGTTTTTT. This codes for CASSETSGGAVGTGELFF.

The V and J genes are TRBV7-9 and TRBJ2-1, with D possibly called TRBD1 or TRBD2 (5 bases each). The V gene's germline CDR1 is SEHNR and CDR2 FQNEAQ (reference sequence). The CDR3 covers 16 residues. The V end lost 6 bases, the J end lost 7 bases, and 22 bases lay between the germline ends. The CDR3 coding sequence is TGTGCCAGCAGGCCAAATATGAGGGGAAGGGAAAATGAGCAGTTCTTC. Translation gives CASRPNMRGRENEQFF.

As DNA, the CDR3 is TGTGCCACCCAAGACGGACTGAACTATAATTCACCCCTCCACTTT. Translating it yields CATQDGLNYNSPLHF. The chain uses TRBV19 and TRBJ1-6; unclear D gene. V lost 10 bases and J lost 3, with 16 bases in between. The germline V gene has CDR1 LNHDA and CDR2 SQIVND (reference sequence). The CDR3 consists of 15 residues.

The J gene is TRBJ2-1, the V gene TRBV18, with 7 nucleotides matching TRBD2. The V gene's germline CDR1 is KGHSH and CDR2 LQKENI. The CDR3 is 15 amino acids. Losses at the gene ends were 3 bases for V and 5 bases for J; bases not matched to a gene: 7. The CDR3 is CASSPVGGRHNEQFF. CDR3 coding DNA: TGTGCCAGCTCACCTGTCGGGGGGAGACACAATGAGCAGTTCTTC.

The rearrangement links TRBV29-1 to TRBJ2-7; D possibly corresponds to TRBD2 (5 bases). This CDR3 has 13 amino acids. Germline loops: CDR1 SQVTM, CDR2 ANQGSEA. Trimming pared 3 bases from V and 4 bases from J, leaving 13 bases between. The CDR3 is CSVDAGKGYEQYF. The CDR3 DNA is TGCAGCGTTGATGCCGGGAAGGGTTACGAGCAGTACTTC.

The CDR3 DNA follows: TGTGCCAGCTCTCGCCTCACCGGGGGGGACTACAATGAGCAGTTCTTC. Translation gives CASSRLTGGDYNEQFF. The chain uses TRBV27 and TRBJ2-1, with TRBD2 matching over 8 bases. CDR3 size: 16 residues. V lost 8 bases and J lost 3; bases outside the gene matches: 12. CDR1 and CDR2 (germline): MNHEY, SMNVEV (reference sequence).

This clone was seen a single time. This chain connects TRBV28 to TRBJ1-3; D is perhaps TRBD1 (5 bases). The CDR3 is made up of 15 amino acids. Between the trimmed V and J ends, which lost 5 bases and 0 bases, there was a span of 11 bases. Germline CDR1 reads MDHEN; CDR2 reads SYDVKM. This CDR3 is CASSPTVISGNTIYF. The CDR3 DNA reads as TGTGCCAGCAGTCCGACAGTCATCTCTGGAAACACCATATATTTT.